The source of this TCR beta chain is a study of blood T cell repertoires in COVID-19. Study in general: T cells, B-cell-depleted T cells, or PBMCs provided the cDNA or gDNA that served as material.

The CDR3 has 14 amino acids. V dropped 7 bases and J dropped 3; count of bases not matched to a gene: 6. Germline-derived CDR1 and CDR2 are MNHEY and SMNVEV (reference sequence). Data came from immunoSEQ multiplex PCR; TCRdb stores just in-frame clones and leaves some out. Seen here are about 210,000 clones, roughly nine tenths observed once, and the top ten hold approximately 0.7%. V is TRBV27 and J is TRBJ2-7, with 10 bases matching TRBD1. What was sequenced was peripheral blood. This receptor was obtained from a man aged 35 to 55 with acute or convalescent COVID-19. In DNA form, the CDR3 reads TGTGCCAGCATGGGGGACAGGGGCTACTACGAGCAGTACTTC. This encodes CASMGDRGYYEQYF.